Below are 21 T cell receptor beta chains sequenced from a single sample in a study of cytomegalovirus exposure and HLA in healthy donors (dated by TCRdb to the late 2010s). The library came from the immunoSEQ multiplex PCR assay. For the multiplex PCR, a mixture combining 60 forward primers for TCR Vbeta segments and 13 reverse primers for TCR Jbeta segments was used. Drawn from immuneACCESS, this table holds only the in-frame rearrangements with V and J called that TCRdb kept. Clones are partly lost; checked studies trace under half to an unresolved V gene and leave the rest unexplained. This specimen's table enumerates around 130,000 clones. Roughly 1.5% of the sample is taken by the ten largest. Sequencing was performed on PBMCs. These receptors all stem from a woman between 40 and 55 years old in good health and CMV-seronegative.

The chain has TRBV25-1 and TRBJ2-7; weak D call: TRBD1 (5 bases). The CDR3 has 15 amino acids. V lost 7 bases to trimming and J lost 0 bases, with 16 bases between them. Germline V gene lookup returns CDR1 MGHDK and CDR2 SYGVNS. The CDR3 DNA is TGTGCCAGCAAAGACCTTACAGGCGACTCCTACGAGCAGTACTTC. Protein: CASKDLTGDSYEQYF.

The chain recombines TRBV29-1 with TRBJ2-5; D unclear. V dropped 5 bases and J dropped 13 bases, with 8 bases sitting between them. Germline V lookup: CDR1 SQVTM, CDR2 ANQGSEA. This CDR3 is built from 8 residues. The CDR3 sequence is CSVPPGYF. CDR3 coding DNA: TGCAGCGTTCCCCCGGGGTACTTC. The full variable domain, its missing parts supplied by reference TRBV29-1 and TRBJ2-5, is SAVISQKPSRDICQRGTSLTIQCQVDSQVTMMFWYRQQPGQSLTLIATANQGSEATYESGFVIDKFPISRPNLTFSTLTVSNMSPEDSSIYLCSVPPGYFGPGTRLLVL.

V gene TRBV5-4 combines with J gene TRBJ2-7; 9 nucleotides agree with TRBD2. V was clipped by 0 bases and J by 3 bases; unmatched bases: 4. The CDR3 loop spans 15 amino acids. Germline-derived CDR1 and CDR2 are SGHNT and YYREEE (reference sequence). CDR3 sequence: CASSLDPAGGYEQYV. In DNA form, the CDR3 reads TGTGCCAGCAGCTTGGACCCAGCGGGGGGCTACGAGCAGTACGTC.

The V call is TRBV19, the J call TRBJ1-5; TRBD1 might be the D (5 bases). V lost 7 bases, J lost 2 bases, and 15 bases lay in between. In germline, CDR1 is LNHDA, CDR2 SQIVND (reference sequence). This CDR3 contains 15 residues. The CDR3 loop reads CASTSGAERNQPQHF. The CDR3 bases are TGTGCCAGTACCTCTGGGGCGGAGCGCAATCAGCCCCAGCATTTT.

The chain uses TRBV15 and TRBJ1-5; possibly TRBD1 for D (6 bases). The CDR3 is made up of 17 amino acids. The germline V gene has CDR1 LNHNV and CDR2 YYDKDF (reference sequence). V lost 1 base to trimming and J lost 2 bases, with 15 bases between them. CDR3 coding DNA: TGTGCCACCAGCAGAGGGCAGTTGGCAGGGGGCAATCAGCCCCAGCATTTT. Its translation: CATSRGQLAGGNQPQHF.

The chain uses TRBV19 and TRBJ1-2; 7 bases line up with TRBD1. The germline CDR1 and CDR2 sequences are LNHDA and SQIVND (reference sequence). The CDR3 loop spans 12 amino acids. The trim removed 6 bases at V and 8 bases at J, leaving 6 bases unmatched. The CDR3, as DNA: TGTGCCAGTAGCTCGACAGGGTTCGGCTACACCTTC. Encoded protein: CASSSTGFGYTF.

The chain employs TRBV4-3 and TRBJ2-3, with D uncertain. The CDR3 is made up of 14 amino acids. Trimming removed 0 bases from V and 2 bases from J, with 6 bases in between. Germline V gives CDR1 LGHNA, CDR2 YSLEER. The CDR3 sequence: CASSQDTSTDTQYF. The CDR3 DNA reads TGCGCCAGCAGCCAAGATACTTCCACAGATACGCAGTATTTT.

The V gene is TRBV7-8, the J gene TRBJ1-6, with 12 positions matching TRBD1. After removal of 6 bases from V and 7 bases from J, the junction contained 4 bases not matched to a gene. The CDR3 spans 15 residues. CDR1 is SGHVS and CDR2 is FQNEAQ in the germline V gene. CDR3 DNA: TGTGCCAGCAGGGGACAGGGGGCAAGAAATTCACCCCTCCACTTT. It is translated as CASRGQGARNSPLHF. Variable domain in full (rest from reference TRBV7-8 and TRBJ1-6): GAGVSQSPRYKVAKRGQDVALRCDPISGHVSLFWYQQALGQGPEFLTYFQNEAQLDKSGLPSDRFFAERPEGSVSTLKIQRTQQEDSAVYLCASRGQGARNSPLHFGNGTRLTVT.

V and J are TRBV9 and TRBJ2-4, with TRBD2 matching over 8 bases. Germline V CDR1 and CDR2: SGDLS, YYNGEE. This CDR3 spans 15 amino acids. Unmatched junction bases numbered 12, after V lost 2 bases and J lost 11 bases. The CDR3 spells CASSVRPGLGTVQYF. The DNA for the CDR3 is TGTGCCAGCAGCGTCCGACCGGGACTAGGGACGGTTCAGTACTTC.

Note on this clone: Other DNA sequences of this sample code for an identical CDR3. The chain's CDR3 is CASSIRQGDGYTF. The DNA of the CDR3 is TGTGCCAGTAGTATACGGCAGGGGGATGGCTACACCTTC. The V call is TRBV19, the J call TRBJ1-2; 7 bases fit TRBD1. Per germline, CDR1 LNHDA and CDR2 SQIVND (reference sequence). This CDR3 contains 13 residues. V shed 2 bases, J shed 6 bases, and the junction held 3 bases outside the gene matches.

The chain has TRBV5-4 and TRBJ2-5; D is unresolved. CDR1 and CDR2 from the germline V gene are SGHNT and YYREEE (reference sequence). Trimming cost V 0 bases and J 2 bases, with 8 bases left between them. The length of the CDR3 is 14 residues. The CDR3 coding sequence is TGTGCCAGCAGCTTGGTGACGGGTCAAGAGACCCAGTACTTC. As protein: CASSLVTGQETQYF.

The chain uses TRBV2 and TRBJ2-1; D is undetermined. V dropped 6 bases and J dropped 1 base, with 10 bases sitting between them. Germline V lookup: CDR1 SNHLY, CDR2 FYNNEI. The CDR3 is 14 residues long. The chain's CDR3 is CASSFTVSYNEQFF. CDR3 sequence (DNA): TGTGCCAGCAGCTTTACAGTTTCCTACAATGAGCAGTTCTTC.

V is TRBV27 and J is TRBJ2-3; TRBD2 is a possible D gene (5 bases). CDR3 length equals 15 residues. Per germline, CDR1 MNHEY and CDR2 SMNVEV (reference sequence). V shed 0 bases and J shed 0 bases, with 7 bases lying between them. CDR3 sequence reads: CASSLSRVSTDTQYF. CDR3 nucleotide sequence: TGTGCCAGCAGTTTATCGCGGGTCAGCACAGATACGCAGTATTTT.

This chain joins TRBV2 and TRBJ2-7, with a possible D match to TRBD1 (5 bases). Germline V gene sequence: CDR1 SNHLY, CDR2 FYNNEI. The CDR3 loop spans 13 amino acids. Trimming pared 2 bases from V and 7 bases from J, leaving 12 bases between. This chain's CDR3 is CASSESPGLEQYF. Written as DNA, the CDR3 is TGTGCCAGCAGTGAATCTCCAGGGTTGGAGCAGTACTTC.

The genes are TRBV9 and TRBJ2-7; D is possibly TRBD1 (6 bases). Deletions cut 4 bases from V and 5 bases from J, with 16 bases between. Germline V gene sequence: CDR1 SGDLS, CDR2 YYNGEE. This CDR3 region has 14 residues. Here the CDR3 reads CASSPSTGVHEQYF. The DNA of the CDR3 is TGTGCCAGCAGCCCGTCGACAGGCGTCCACGAGCAGTACTTC.

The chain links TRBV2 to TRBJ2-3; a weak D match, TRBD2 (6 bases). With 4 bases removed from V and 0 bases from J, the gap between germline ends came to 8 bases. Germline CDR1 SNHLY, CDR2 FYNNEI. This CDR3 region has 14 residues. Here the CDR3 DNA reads TGTGCCAGCAGTGCGGGAGAGAGCACAGATACGCAGTATTTT. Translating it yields CASSAGESTDTQYF.

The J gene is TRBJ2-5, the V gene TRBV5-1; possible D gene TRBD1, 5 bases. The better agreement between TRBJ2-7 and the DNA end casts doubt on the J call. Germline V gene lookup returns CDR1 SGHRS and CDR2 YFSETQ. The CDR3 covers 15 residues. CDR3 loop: CASSLAGLQGGEQYF. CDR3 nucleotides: TGCGCCAGCAGCTTGGCTGGTTTGCAGGGCGGCGAGCAGTACTTC.

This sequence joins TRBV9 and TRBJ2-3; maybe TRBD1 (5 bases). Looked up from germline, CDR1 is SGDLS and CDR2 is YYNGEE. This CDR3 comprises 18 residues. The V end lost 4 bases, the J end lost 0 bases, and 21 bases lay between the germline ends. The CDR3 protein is CASSPYDRTDSSTDTQYF. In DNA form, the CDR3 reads TGTGCCAGCAGCCCCTATGACAGAACCGATTCTAGCACAGATACGCAGTATTTT.

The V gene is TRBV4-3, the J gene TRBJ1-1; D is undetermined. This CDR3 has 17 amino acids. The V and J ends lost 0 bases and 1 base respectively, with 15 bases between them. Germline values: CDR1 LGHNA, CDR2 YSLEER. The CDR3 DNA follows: TGCGCCAGCAGCCAAGACCTGATAGCGAGGTGGAACACTGAAGCTTTCTTT. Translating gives CASSQDLIARWNTEAFF.

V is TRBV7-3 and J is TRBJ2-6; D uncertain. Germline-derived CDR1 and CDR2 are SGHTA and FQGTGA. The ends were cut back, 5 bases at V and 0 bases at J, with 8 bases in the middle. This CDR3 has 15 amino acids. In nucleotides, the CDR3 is TGTGCCAGCAGCACTGACAACTCTGGGGCCAACGTCCTGACTTTC. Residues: CASSTDNSGANVLTF. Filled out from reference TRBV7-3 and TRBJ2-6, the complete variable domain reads GAGVSQTPSNKVTEKGKYVELRCDPISGHTALYWYRQSLGQGPEFLIYFQGTGAADDSGLPNDRFFAVRPEGSVSTLKIQRTERGDSAVYLCASSTDNSGANVLTFGAGSRLTVL.

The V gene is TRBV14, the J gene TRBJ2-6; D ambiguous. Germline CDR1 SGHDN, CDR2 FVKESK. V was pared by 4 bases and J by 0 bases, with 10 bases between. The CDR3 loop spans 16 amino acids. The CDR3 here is CASSRASISGANVLTF. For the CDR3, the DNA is TGTGCCAGCAGCCGGGCTTCTATCTCTGGGGCCAACGTCCTGACTTTC.